The 18 T cell receptor beta chains in this list originate from one sample, sequenced in a study of blood T cell repertoires in COVID-19. Profiled with immunoSEQ multiplex PCR; TCRdb holds only in-frame clones, not every one. The top ten hold under 5.5% of the sample, which has tens of thousands of clones, roughly four fifths seen once. The specimen was peripheral blood. All receptors come from a man older than 75 with COVID-19, enrolled during active disease.

The chain is built from TRBV2 and TRBJ2-2; 9 bases align to TRBD1. Germline CDR1 SNHLY, CDR2 FYNNEI. This CDR3 has 14 amino acids. The ends lost 5 bases at V and 7 bases at J; junction bases unmatched: 5. The CDR3 sequence: CASSRTGVGGELFF. CDR3 sequence (DNA): TGTGCCAGCAGTAGGACAGGGGTTGGCGGGGAGCTGTTTTTT.

This rearrangement joins TRBV5-1 to TRBJ2-1; D is unclear. The CDR3 has 16 residues. The germline V gene has CDR1 SGHRS and CDR2 YFSETQ. V lost 2 bases, J lost 3 bases, and 15 bases lay in between. Here the CDR3 reads CASSLFETRSYNEQFF. DNA for the CDR3: TGCGCCAGCAGCTTATTTGAAACCCGTAGCTACAATGAGCAGTTCTTC.

The chain joins TRBV11-3 to TRBJ2-3; 9 bases agree with TRBD2. From germline, CDR1 is SGHNT and CDR2 YENEEA. V was clipped by 1 base and J by 5 bases; unmatched bases: 4. The CDR3 contains 15 residues. As DNA, the CDR3 is TGTGCCAGCAGCTTAGGCGGGGGGGCCGAAGATACGCAGTATTTT. Amino acids: CASSLGGGAEDTQYF.

V is TRBV7-2 and J is TRBJ2-7, with D perhaps matching TRBD2 (5 bases). The CDR3 extends over 14 amino acids. The V gene's germline CDR1 is SGHTA and CDR2 FQGNSA. Trimming removed 6 bases from V and 1 base from J, with 13 bases in between. The CDR3 loop is CASRPDYHSYEQYF. CDR3 nucleotide sequence: TGTGCCAGCAGGCCCGACTACCATTCCTACGAGCAGTACTTC.

The chain has TRBV25-1 and TRBJ1-2; D possibly corresponds to TRBD1 (6 bases). Germline V gene sequence: CDR1 MGHDK, CDR2 SYGVNS. The CDR3 length is 16 residues. The germline V and J ends were trimmed by 2 bases and 8 bases, with 21 bases remaining between them. Here the CDR3 DNA reads TGTGCCAGCAGTGAACCGACAGGTCGGGTTAGTGGCGGCTACACCTTC. Amino acid sequence: CASSEPTGRVSGGYTF.

V usage is TRBV10-1 and J usage is TRBJ1-1; 8 bases map to TRBD1. V shed 2 bases, J shed 0 bases, and the junction held 5 bases outside the gene matches. Looked up from germline, CDR1 is WNHNN and CDR2 is SYGVQD (reference sequence). This CDR3 has 16 amino acids. The CDR3 DNA is TGCGCCAGCAGTGAGAGGGCAGGGGGCTTGAACACTGAAGCTTTCTTT. Amino acid sequence: CASSERAGGLNTEAFF.

This clone came up a few times. The chain employs TRBV5-5 and TRBJ1-1; 7 bases are a match to TRBD1. Germline values: CDR1 SGHKS, CDR2 YYEKEE (reference sequence). CDR3 size: 15 residues. V shed 4 bases and J 3 bases; nucleotides not matched to a gene: 9. CDR3 residues: CASSNDYRGHTEAFF. CDR3 nucleotides: TGTGCCAGCAGCAATGATTACAGGGGTCACACTGAAGCTTTCTTT.

The rearrangement joins TRBV6-5 to TRBJ1-5, with unresolved D. Trimming shortened V by 7 bases and J by 7 bases, and 14 bases separated the two germline ends. The germline V gene has CDR1 MNHEY and CDR2 SVGAGI. The CDR3 totals 13 residues. The CDR3 sequence: CASIKTAGQPQHF. In nucleotides, the CDR3 is TGTGCCAGCATCAAGACCGCCGGGCAGCCCCAGCATTTT.

The chain couples TRBV10-3 to TRBJ2-3, with D possibly matching TRBD2 (7 bases). The germline V gene has CDR1 ENHRY and CDR2 SYGVKD. The CDR3 consists of 13 residues. V lost 4 bases to trimming and J lost 6 bases, with 11 bases between them. The CDR3 DNA follows: TGTGCCATCAGTGGGCGGGGGCGCGATACGCAGTATTTT. As protein: CAISGRGRDTQYF.

This clone was recorded once. The gene calls are TRBV6-6 and TRBJ2-1; 10 bases fit TRBD2. CDR1 and CDR2 from the germline V gene are MNHNY and SVGAGI (reference sequence). The CDR3 runs 16 residues. V was pared by 6 bases and J by 6 bases, with 11 bases of the junction left unmatched. CDR3 amino acids: CASSRTLAGAVNEQFF. DNA for the CDR3: TGTGCCAGCAGCCGAACCCTAGCGGGAGCGGTCAATGAGCAGTTCTTC.

The chain uses TRBV5-1 and TRBJ2-3; 9 bases line up with TRBD2. V was pared by 2 bases and J by 3 bases, with 4 bases of the junction left unmatched. CDR1 is SGHRS, CDR2 YFSETQ, per germline. The length of the CDR3 is 15 residues. The CDR3 loop reads CASSLIAGETDTQYF. CDR3 DNA sequence: TGCGCCAGCAGCTTAATAGCGGGAGAGACAGATACGCAGTATTTT.

This rearrangement joins TRBV5-1 to TRBJ2-1, with 11 nucleotides matching TRBD2. The CDR3 is 16 amino acids. V lost 3 bases and J lost 4; bases outside the gene matches: 6. The germline V gene has CDR1 SGHRS and CDR2 YFSETQ. The CDR3 protein is CASSYSGRVAYNEQFF. The CDR3 DNA follows: TGCGCCAGCAGCTATAGCGGGAGGGTAGCTTACAATGAGCAGTTCTTC.

This chain links TRBV19 with TRBJ2-5, with D unclear. Trimming took off 5 bases at V and 4 bases at J, with 11 bases between the two ends. The CDR3 totals 13 residues. CDR1 and CDR2 from the germline V gene are LNHDA and SQIVND (reference sequence). CDR3 bases: TGTGCCAGTAGTCCTCGGAGCGTAGAGACCCAGTACTTC. Its protein is CASSPRSVETQYF. Drawing the rest from reference TRBV19 and TRBJ2-5, the complete variable domain is DGGITQSPKYLFRKEGQNVTLSCEQNLNHDAMYWYRQDPGQGLRLIYYSQIVNDFQKGDIAEGYSVSREKKESFPLTVTSAQKNPTAFYLCASSPRSVETQYFGPGTRLLVL.

The V gene is TRBV18, the J gene TRBJ2-6; 10 bases are a match to TRBD2. CDR3 length equals 18 residues. After removal of 3 bases from V and 0 bases from J, the junction contained 5 bases not matched to a gene. The V gene's germline CDR1 is KGHSH and CDR2 LQKENI. The CDR3 sequence is CASSPASGGSSGANVLTF. For the CDR3, the DNA is TGTGCCAGCTCACCCGCTAGCGGGGGTAGCTCTGGGGCCAACGTCCTGACTTTC.

J is TRBJ1-2 and V is TRBV27; TRBD1 agrees at 9 bases. V trimming: 2 bases; J trimming: 2 bases; junction bases outside the gene matches: 3. This CDR3 region has 15 residues. Germline CDR1 and CDR2: MNHEY and SMNVEV (reference sequence). The DNA for the CDR3 is TGTGCCAGCAGTTTAACCGGACAGGGGAACTATGGCTACACCTTC. It yields the protein CASSLTGQGNYGYTF.

The CDR3: CASSESGQGKETQYF. Here the CDR3 DNA reads TGCGCCAGCAGTGAGTCCGGACAGGGCAAAGAGACCCAGTACTTC. The gene calls are TRBV10-1 and TRBJ2-5; TRBD1 agrees at 8 bases. The CDR3 contains 15 residues. J gave up 3 bases and V 0 bases, and 3 bases lay outside the gene matches. Germline-derived CDR1 and CDR2 are WNHNN and SYGVQD (reference sequence).

The rearrangement uses TRBV29-1 and TRBJ2-2, with unresolved D. Germline values: CDR1 SQVTM, CDR2 ANQGSEA. V was shortened by 4 bases and J by 4 bases, with 13 bases between the two germline ends. The CDR3 runs 14 residues. This CDR3 is CSVVVKDTTGELFF. CDR3 sequence (DNA): TGCAGCGTTGTTGTTAAAGACACCACCGGGGAGCTGTTTTTT.

The CDR3: CATRLAPTDTQYF. The CDR3 DNA follows: TGTGCCACCAGACTAGCGCCCACAGATACGCAGTATTTT. This chain links TRBV19 with TRBJ2-3; 8 bases are shared with TRBD2. This CDR3 is 13 amino acids long. V trimming: 10 bases; J trimming: 2 bases; junction bases outside the gene matches: 5. The V gene's germline CDR1 is LNHDA and CDR2 SQIVND (reference sequence).